This T cell receptor (beta chain) was retrieved from a study of Ad26.COV2.S vaccination and SARS-CoV-2 variants. CDR3 length: 14 residues. The V end lost 5 bases, the J end lost 7 bases, and 17 bases lay between the germline ends. Germline V gene data show CDR1 as SGHTA and CDR2 as FQGNSA. Treatment noted: around 19 received Ad26.COV2.S at low or high dose, single or two shots; roughly 5 received placebo; per-sample allocation not given. Sampling was done on day 63 after the first vaccine or placebo injection. Whoever gave the sample was an adult aged 18-55 years in Boston. In the vaccine, an Ad26 vector expressed the SARS-CoV-2 spike of the Wuhan strain. TCRdb's table, derived via immunoSEQ multiplex PCR, lists solely in-frame clones and lacks some. The table records roughly 380,000 clones, roughly 84% of them present only once.

This receptor was identified in a person between 18 and 60 years old who received the Ad26.COV2.S COVID-19 vaccine or a placebo. This sequence joins TRBV7-2 and TRBJ1-2; possibly TRBD1 for D (6 bases). The sequencing here drew on peripheral blood, taken in a trial of Ad26.COV2.S vaccine versus placebo. The CDR3 loop reads CASSPGQGMAGYTF. Written as DNA, the CDR3 is TGTGCCAGCAGCCCCGGGCAGGGGATGGCTGGCTACACCTTC.